One and the same sample provided the 3 T cell receptor beta chains below, sequenced in a study of blood T cell repertoires in COVID-19. Generated by immunoSEQ multiplex PCR, the TCRdb table keeps only in-frame clones and is missing some. The sample holds approximately 70,000 clones, roughly 86% seen once. The sequencing sample was made of peripheral blood. The origin of the receptors is a woman between 45 and 60 years old with acute or convalescent COVID-19.

The rearrangement uses TRBV6-5 and TRBJ1-2; 9 bases are shared with TRBD1. Looked up from germline, CDR1 is MNHEY and CDR2 is SVGAGI. The CDR3 is 15 amino acids. After removal of 6 bases from V and 2 bases from J, the junction contained 7 bases not matched to a gene. The CDR3 coding sequence is TGTGCCAGCAGGGATACAGGGGGCGGGAACTATGGCTACACCTTC. Protein sequence: CASRDTGGGNYGYTF.

This chain links TRBV18 with TRBJ1-6, with 11 bases aligning to TRBD1. V lost 6 bases and J lost 6; bases outside the gene matches: 4. The CDR3 has 15 residues. Germline lookup yields CDR1 KGHSH and CDR2 LQKENI. DNA of the CDR3: TGTGCCAGCTCCCTCGGGACAGGGGGTAATTCACCCCTCCACTTT. Amino acids: CASSLGTGGNSPLHF. The full variable domain, with the rest looked up from reference TRBV18 and TRBJ1-6, is NAGVMQNPRHLVRRRGQEARLRCSPMKGHSHVYWYRQLPEEGLKFMVYLQKENIIDESGMPKERFSAEFPKEGPSILRIQQVVRGDSAAYFCASSLGTGGNSPLHFGNGTRLTVT.

The chain combines TRBV7-2 with TRBJ1-5; weak D call: TRBD1 (5 bases). The CDR3 contains 15 residues. Germline V CDR1 and CDR2: SGHTA, FQGNSA. Trimming removed 5 bases from V and 0 bases from J, with 11 bases in between. CDR3 sequence (DNA): TGTGCCAGCAGCCCGGGGGGGAGTAGCAATCAGCCCCAGCATTTT. Translating it yields CASSPGGSSNQPQHF.